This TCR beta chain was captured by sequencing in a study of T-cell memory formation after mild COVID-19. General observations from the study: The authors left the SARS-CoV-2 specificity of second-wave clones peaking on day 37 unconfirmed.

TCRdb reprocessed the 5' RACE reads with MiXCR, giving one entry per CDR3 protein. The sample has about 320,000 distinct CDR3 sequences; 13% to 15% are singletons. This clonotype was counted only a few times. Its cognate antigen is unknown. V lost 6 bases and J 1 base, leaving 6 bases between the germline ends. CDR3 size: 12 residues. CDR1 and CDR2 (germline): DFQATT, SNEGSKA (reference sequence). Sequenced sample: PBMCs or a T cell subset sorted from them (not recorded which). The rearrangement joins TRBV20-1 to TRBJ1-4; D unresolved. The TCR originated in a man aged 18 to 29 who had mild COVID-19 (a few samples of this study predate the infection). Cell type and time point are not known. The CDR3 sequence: CSATRTNEKLFF. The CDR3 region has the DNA TGCAGTGCAACGCGAACTAATGAAAAACTGTTTTTT.